Listed below are T cell receptor beta chains from one sample, sequenced in a study of T cells in Graves' hyperthyroidism and ophthalmopathy. Via MiXCR, TCRdb re-called the multiplex PCR reads, giving one row per CDR3 protein. The table has fewer than 650,000 distinct CDR3 sequences, more than 11% seen once; the top ten hold roughly 5.5%. Source material: blood. All receptors come from a woman in her twenties or thirties with Graves' hyperthyroidism that later progressed to Graves' ophthalmopathy. CDR3s include the opening cysteine and the closing phenylalanine or tryptophan. Fields, in order: clone size, V gene, J gene, CDR3 protein. Size is omitted from some rows. Given values are once, few, many or a class for expanded clones.

few,TRBV11-3,TRBJ2-4,CASSPRDRQNIQYF
few,TRBV6-1,TRBJ1-1,CASSLHPGGTEAFF
.,TRBV30,TRBJ2-7,CAWSVRGRKTYEQYF
many,TRBV7-9,TRBJ2-1,CASSFSTSGRPYNEQFF
.,TRBV5-5,TRBJ2-7,CASKTSQGWEQYF
many,TRBV13,TRBJ2-1,CASSPRSRRNEQFF
many,TRBV7-3,TRBJ2-3,CASSSGPTDTQYF
many,TRBV20-1,TRBJ2-2,CSARVGTDYGELFF
.,TRBV20-1,TRBJ2-7,CSARGDPDRWYEQYF
.,TRBV6-2/TRBV6-3,TRBJ1-2,CASSYGSGSDYGYTF
many,TRBV12-3/TRBV12-4,TRBJ1-1,CASIPDRTMNTEAFF
few,TRBV24-1,TRBJ1-2,CATSDTTAGGYTF
.,TRBV4-1,TRBJ2-3,CASSQEREGISTDTQYF
few,TRBV5-1,TRBJ2-1,CATAGGDTSFNNEQFF
many,TRBV11-1,TRBJ2-1,CASSRRHNEQFF
.,TRBV9,TRBJ2-5,CASSVGGLDSETQYF
.,TRBV6-1,TRBJ2-3,CASSGTSRRVTDTQYF
few,TRBV3-1,TRBJ1-5,CASSQGRVRGLDQPQHF
.,TRBV3-1,TRBJ2-2,CASSHQTGALTGELFF
many,TRBV20-1,TRBJ1-1,CSASGVVGTEAFF
few,TRBV6-7,TRBJ1-5,CASNLDGNFNQPQHF
many,TRBV28,TRBJ2-1,CASIRLTGTSGRRSNEQFF
many,TRBV12-5,TRBJ1-3,CASGLVAGSGNTIYF
many,TRBV11-2,TRBJ2-7,CASSIGVAGAYEQYF
few,TRBV6-1,TRBJ2-5,CASSENPRVSQETQYF
.,TRBV25-1,TRBJ2-7,CASSGPGQGPYEQYF
.,TRBV7-2,TRBJ2-1,CASTLDSGGYNEQFF
many,TRBV11-1,TRBJ1-1,CASEGGGLSGLNTEAFF
.,TRBV3-1,TRBJ2-5,CASSQGFRGPRETQYF
few,TRBV4-3,TRBJ2-1,CASSTLPSGSYNEQFF
few,TRBV24-1,TRBJ2-2,CATTSTSFGGELFF
few,TRBV24-1,TRBJ2-1,CATSERPSGRARNEQFF
many,TRBV9,TRBJ2-1,CASSVLRGEQFF
few,TRBV15,TRBJ2-1,CATSRPPGREGLVGNEQFF
few,TRBV18,TRBJ2-3,CASSPRSGGTDTQYF
many,TRBV28,TRBJ1-4,CASIRGGSDEKLFF
many,TRBV7-9,TRBJ2-7,CASSRLSAAIYEQYF
.,TRBV12-3/TRBV12-4,TRBJ2-1,CASTASGGLFF
many,TRBV18,TRBJ1-1,CASSPEGVSTEAFF
.,TRBV6-1,TRBJ1-4,CASRDGPNEKLFF
.,TRBV24-1,TRBJ1-5,CATSGERGSLHNQPQHF
few,TRBV9,TRBJ2-5,CASSGQTGVQETQYF